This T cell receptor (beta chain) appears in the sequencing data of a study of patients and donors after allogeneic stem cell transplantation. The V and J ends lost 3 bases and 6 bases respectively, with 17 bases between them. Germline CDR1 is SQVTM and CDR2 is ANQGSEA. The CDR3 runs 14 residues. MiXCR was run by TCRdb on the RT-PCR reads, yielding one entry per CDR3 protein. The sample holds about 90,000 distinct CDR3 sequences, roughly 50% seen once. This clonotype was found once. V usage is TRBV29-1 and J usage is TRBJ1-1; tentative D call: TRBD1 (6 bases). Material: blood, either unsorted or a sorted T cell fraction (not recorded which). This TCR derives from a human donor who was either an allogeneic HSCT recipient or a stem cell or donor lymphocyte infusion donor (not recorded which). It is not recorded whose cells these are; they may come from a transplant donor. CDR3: CSVDLGTGFAEAFF. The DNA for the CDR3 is TGCAGCGTTGACCTAGGTACAGGGTTCGCTGAAGCTTTCTTT.